The 24 T cell receptor beta chains below all came from one sample that was sequenced in a study of T cells expressing NK-cell markers. Using the 5' RACE reads, TCRdb records one entry per CDR3 protein without DNA. The sample data list under 200,000 distinct CDR3 sequences. The source material was blood T cells: a sorted CD56 or NKG2C T cell subset, CD4+ or CD8+ T cells, or bulk PBMC T cells (not recorded which). Every receptor here comes from a woman aged 18 to 75 in good health.

The genes are TRBV5-1 and TRBJ1-1; without DNA, the TCRdb call of TRBD1 cannot be checked. This CDR3 comprises 14 residues. From germline, CDR1 is SGHRS and CDR2 YFSETQ. CDR3 sequence reads: CASSWNRGNTEAFF. The complete variable domain, with remaining parts taken from reference TRBV5-1 and TRBJ1-1, reads KAGVTQTPRYLIKTRGQQVTLSCSPISGHRSVSWYQQTPGQGLQFLFEYFSETQRNKGNFPGRFSGRQFSNSRSEMNVSTLELGDSALYLCASSWNRGNTEAFFGQGTRLTVV.

This chain uses TRBV14 with TRBJ1-1; absent DNA, TCRdb's TRBD1 call cannot be checked. This CDR3 contains 13 residues. The germline V gene encodes CDR1 SGHDN and CDR2 FVKESK. The CDR3 reads CASSQTAGAEAFF.

The gene calls are TRBV25-1 and TRBJ2-5. The CDR3 is 13 residues long. Germline CDR1 is MGHDK and CDR2 is SYGVNS. CDR3 in amino acids: CASSERREETQYF.

The rearrangement uses TRBV6-2 or TRBV6-3 and TRBJ1-1. The length of the CDR3 is 13 residues. Germline values: CDR1 MNHEY, CDR2 SVGEGT. The CDR3 spells CASRLLPSTEAFF.

The rearrangement uses TRBV14 and TRBJ2-1; with no DNA, the TCRdb D assignment of TRBD1 cannot be verified. CDR3 length: 16 amino acids. Germline values: CDR1 SGHDN, CDR2 FVKESK. The CDR3 region is CASSQEGGGSVDEQFF.

The gene calls are TRBV12-3 or TRBV12-4 and TRBJ2-7; TCRdb reports TRBD1, a call that lacks DNA to check it against. The CDR3 contains 14 residues. CDR3 residues: CASSLQGQTYEQYF.

The rearrangement joins TRBV5-1 to TRBJ2-1; TCRdb reports TRBD2, a call that lacks DNA to check it against. This CDR3 region has 15 residues. CDR1 and CDR2 (germline): SGHRS, YFSETQ. This CDR3 reads CASSLVLAGSGEQFF.

The V gene is TRBV5-1, the J gene TRBJ2-5; the TCRdb call, TRBD1, lacks DNA for checking. CDR3 size: 15 residues. From germline, CDR1 is SGHRS and CDR2 YFSETQ. CDR3: CASNYPGVYQETQYF.

This chain connects TRBV28 to TRBJ1-5. The germline V gene encodes CDR1 MDHEN and CDR2 SYDVKM. The CDR3 has 16 residues. CDR3 region: CASRLRTLSVGQPQHF.

V usage is TRBV6-1 and J usage is TRBJ1-2; TCRdb indicates TRBD1, and absent DNA this call remains unverified. This CDR3 is built from 16 residues. The germline V gene encodes CDR1 MNHNS and CDR2 SASEGT. CDR3 sequence: CASSFSDRLGAYGYTF.

V usage is TRBV5-6 and J usage is TRBJ2-6; TCRdb's assignment of TRBD1 cannot be checked, as there is no DNA. Per the germline V gene, CDR1 is SGHDT and CDR2 is YYEEEE. This CDR3 has 19 amino acids. This CDR3 is CASSYLKGQGLQGANVLTF.

The V gene is TRBV5-1, the J gene TRBJ1-1; the D call of TRBD1 rests on TCRdb alone, since no DNA is present to check it. This CDR3 is 14 amino acids long. Germline values: CDR1 SGHRS, CDR2 YFSETQ. The CDR3 protein is CASKGQGMNTEAFF.

The chain is built from TRBV4-1 and TRBJ1-1; the TCRdb call, TRBD1, lacks DNA for checking. The CDR3 totals 14 residues. Germline V gene data show CDR1 as MGHRA and CDR2 as YSYEKL. CDR3 loop: CASSVPEGGTEAFF.

The V and J genes are TRBV29-1 and TRBJ2-3; the TCRdb D gene call, TRBD2, has no DNA to confirm it. The CDR3 runs 14 residues. In germline, CDR1 is SQVTM, CDR2 ANQGSEA. CDR3 loop: CSVYTSGRTDTQYF.

The chain carries TRBV5-1 and TRBJ2-2; TCRdb names TRBD2, which stays unverified in the absence of DNA. Germline V CDR1 and CDR2: SGHRS, YFSETQ. The length of the CDR3 is 15 residues. This CDR3 is CASSLAAGFTGELFF.

J is TRBJ2-1 and V is TRBV29-1; TCRdb gives TRBD1 as the D gene, but with no DNA this cannot be confirmed. Germline V gene sequence: CDR1 SQVTM, CDR2 ANQGSEA. The CDR3 totals 12 residues. This chain's CDR3 is CRGGGSSNEQFF.

The V call is TRBV24-1, the J call TRBJ2-1; TCRdb indicates TRBD2, and absent DNA this call remains unverified. The CDR3 runs 12 residues. Germline CDR1 KGHDR, CDR2 SFDVKD. CDR3 sequence: CATSPSGRAEFF.

The J gene is TRBJ2-5, the V gene TRBV5-6; TCRdb lists TRBD2, though no DNA is available to test this call. The CDR3 contains 14 residues. The germline gives CDR1 SGHDT, CDR2 YYEEEE. The CDR3 reads CASRGWASQETQYF.

The CDR3 loop is CASSRGRSNTGELFF. The chain couples TRBV3-1 to TRBJ2-2; the D gene TCRdb calls, TRBD1, cannot be checked with no DNA. CDR1 and CDR2 (germline): LGHDT, YNNKEL (reference sequence). The CDR3 loop spans 15 amino acids. The entire variable domain, with the rest obtained from reference TRBV3-1 and TRBJ2-2, is as follows: DTAVSQTPKYLVTQMGNDKSIKCEQNLGHDTMYWYKQDSKKFLKIMFSYNNKELIINETVPNRFSPKSPDKAHLNLHINSLELGDSAVYFCASSRGRSNTGELFFGEGSRLTVL.

V gene TRBV9 combines with J gene TRBJ2-1; as DNA is missing, the TRBD2 call by TCRdb cannot be tested. The CDR3 spans 18 residues. Germline V CDR1 and CDR2: SGDLS, YYNGEE. The CDR3 region is CASSVGGSGGALYNEQFF.

This chain uses TRBV6-2 or TRBV6-3 with TRBJ1-5. The CDR3 has 14 amino acids. Germline V lookup: CDR1 MNHEY, CDR2 SVGEGT. CDR3 protein: CASSPSAGNQPQHF.

The chain uses TRBV12-3 or TRBV12-4 and TRBJ2-1; the D call of TRBD2 rests on TCRdb alone, since no DNA is present to check it. The CDR3 runs 19 residues. The CDR3 here is CASRNIAGGGISSYNEQFF.

The chain couples TRBV23-1 to TRBJ2-1; TCRdb's assignment of TRBD2 cannot be checked, as there is no DNA. TRBV23-1 is classed as an ORF, of uncertain function. CDR3 size: 15 residues. CDR3 loop: CASSPRLAVNNEQFF.

The rearrangement uses TRBV5-1 and TRBJ1-5; TCRdb picks TRBD1, but there is no DNA to check that call. The germline V gene encodes CDR1 SGHRS and CDR2 YFSETQ. This CDR3 comprises 13 residues. The CDR3 here is CASSQTTDQPQHF. The full variable domain, in which reference TRBV5-1 and TRBJ1-5 provide the parts outside the CDR3, is KAGVTQTPRYLIKTRGQQVTLSCSPISGHRSVSWYQQTPGQGLQFLFEYFSETQRNKGNFPGRFSGRQFSNSRSEMNVSTLELGDSALYLCASSQTTDQPQHFGDGTRLSIL.